This paragraph reports one TCR beta chain. No antigen is known for it. The sample is drawn from a study of cytomegalovirus exposure and HLA in healthy donors. General study findings and limits: Some V segments, TRBV6-2 and TRBV6-3 among them, were indistinguishable and were therefore excluded. An Asian-associated ancestry cluster reportedly showed fewer N-insertions than the roughly 700-donor mean in a later analysis. Near-uniform donor sequencing depth was presumed by presence/absence analyses.

The PCR was carried out with 60 Vbeta primers and 13 Jbeta primers. Sequenced by immunoSEQ multiplex PCR; TCRdb stores in-frame clones only, minus some. Of more than 200,000 clones in the sample, approximately 80% were seen once. Trimming removed 2 bases from V and 7 bases from J; junction bases left unmatched: 11. Germline lookup yields CDR1 LGHNA and CDR2 YNFKEQ. The CDR3 is made up of 16 amino acids. This clonotype originated in a girl aged 5 to 17 in good health and CMV-seronegative. This chain links TRBV4-2 with TRBJ2-5; 9 bases are a match to TRBD2. Sequencing was carried out using PBMCs. CDR3 in DNA: TGTGCCAGCAGCCAAACCGGGACTAGCTCTAGGGCGACCCAGTACTTC. It is translated as CASSQTGTSSRATQYF.